This entry concerns a single T cell receptor (beta chain). There are 15 residues in the CDR3. With 5 bases removed from V and 8 bases from J, the gap between germline ends came to 18 bases. CDR1 is KGHDR and CDR2 is SFDVKD in the germline V gene. This entry belongs to a study of blood T cell repertoires in COVID-19. As for the study in general: T cells, B-cell-depleted T cells, or PBMCs supplied cDNA or gDNA.

Repertoires were generated with immunoSEQ multiplex PCR, while TCRdb's copy carries only in-frame clones and drops some. The repertoire includes 150,000 or so clones, roughly 69% of them detected once, and 1.9% sits in the top ten. This sequence originates from a woman in her seventies with acute or convalescent COVID-19. The sequenced sample consisted of peripheral blood. The genes are TRBV24-1 and TRBJ2-1, with D possibly being TRBD1 (6 bases). The chain's CDR3 is CATSAIGAGDHEQFF. The CDR3 DNA follows: TGTGCCACCAGTGCCATCGGGGCAGGGGATCATGAGCAGTTCTTC.